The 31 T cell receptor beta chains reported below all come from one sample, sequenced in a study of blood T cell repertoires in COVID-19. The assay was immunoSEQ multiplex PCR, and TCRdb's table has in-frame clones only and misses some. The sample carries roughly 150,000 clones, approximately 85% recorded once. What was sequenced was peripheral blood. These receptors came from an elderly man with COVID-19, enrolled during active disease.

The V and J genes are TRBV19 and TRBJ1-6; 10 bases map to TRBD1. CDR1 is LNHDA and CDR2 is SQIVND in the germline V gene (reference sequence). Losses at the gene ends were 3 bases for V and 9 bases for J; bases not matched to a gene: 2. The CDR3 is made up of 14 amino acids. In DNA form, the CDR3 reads TGTGCCAGTAGTATCGGACAGGGGGTTTCACCCCTCCACTTT. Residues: CASSIGQGVSPLHF.

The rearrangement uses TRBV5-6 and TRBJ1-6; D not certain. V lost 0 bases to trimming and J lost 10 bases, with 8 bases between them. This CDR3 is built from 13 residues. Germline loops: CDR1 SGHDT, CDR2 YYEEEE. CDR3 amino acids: CASSLGSGSPLHF. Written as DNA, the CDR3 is TGTGCCAGCAGCTTGGGGAGTGGATCACCCCTCCACTTT.

The CDR3: CASSSSTGGNTEAFF. CDR3 sequence (DNA): TGCGCCAGCAGCTCTTCGACAGGGGGGAACACTGAAGCTTTCTTT. J is TRBJ1-1 and V is TRBV5-1; 9 bases line up with TRBD1. Germline values: CDR1 SGHRS, CDR2 YFSETQ. With 3 bases clipped from V and 1 base from J, the junction kept 4 bases outside the gene matches. The CDR3 loop spans 15 amino acids.

The DNA for the CDR3 is TGCGCCAGCAGCAGGGGTTTCAGCAATGAGCAGTTCTTC. Amino acid sequence: CASSRGFSNEQFF. This chain joins TRBV5-1 and TRBJ2-1, with D possibly matching TRBD1 (5 bases). The CDR3 is 13 amino acids. V was cut by 4 bases and J by 6 bases, with 11 bases left in between. Germline CDR1 reads SGHRS; CDR2 reads YFSETQ.

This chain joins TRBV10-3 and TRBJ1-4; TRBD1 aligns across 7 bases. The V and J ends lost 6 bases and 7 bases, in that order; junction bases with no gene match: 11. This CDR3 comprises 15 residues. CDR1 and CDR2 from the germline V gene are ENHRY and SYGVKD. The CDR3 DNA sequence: TGTGCCATCAGCCCCAACCGGGACAGTTTTGAAAAACTGTTTTTT. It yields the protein CAISPNRDSFEKLFF.

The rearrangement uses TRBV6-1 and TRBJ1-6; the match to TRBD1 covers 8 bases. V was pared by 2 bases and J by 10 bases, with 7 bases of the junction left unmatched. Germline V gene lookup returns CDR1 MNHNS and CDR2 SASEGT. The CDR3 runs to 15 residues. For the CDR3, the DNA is TGTGCCAGCAGTGAACTGACAGGGGCTGAGTCACCCCTCCACTTT. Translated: CASSELTGAESPLHF.

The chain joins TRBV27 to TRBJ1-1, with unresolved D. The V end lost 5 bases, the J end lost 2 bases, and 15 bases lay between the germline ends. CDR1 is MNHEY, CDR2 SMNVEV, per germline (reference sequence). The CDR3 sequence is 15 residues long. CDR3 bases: TGTGCCAGCAGTCCCTCCGGGAGATTAAACACTGAAGCTTTCTTT. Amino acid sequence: CASSPSGRLNTEAFF.

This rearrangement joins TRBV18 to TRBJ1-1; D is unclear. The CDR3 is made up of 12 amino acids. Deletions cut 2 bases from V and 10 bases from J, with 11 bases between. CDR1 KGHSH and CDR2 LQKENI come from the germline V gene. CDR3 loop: CASSPSREGAFF. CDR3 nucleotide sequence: TGTGCCAGCTCACCATCGAGGGAGGGAGCTTTCTTT. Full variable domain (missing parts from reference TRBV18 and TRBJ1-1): NAGVMQNPRHLVRRRGQEARLRCSPMKGHSHVYWYRQLPEEGLKFMVYLQKENIIDESGMPKERFSAEFPKEGPSILRIQQVVRGDSAAYFCASSPSREGAFFGQGTRLTVV.

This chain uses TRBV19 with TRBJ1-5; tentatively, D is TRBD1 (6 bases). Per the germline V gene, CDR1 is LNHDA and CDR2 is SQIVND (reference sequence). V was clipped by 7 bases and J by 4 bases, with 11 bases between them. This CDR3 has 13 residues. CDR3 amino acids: CASKPDRNQPQHF. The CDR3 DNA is TGTGCCAGTAAGCCCGACAGGAATCAGCCCCAGCATTTT. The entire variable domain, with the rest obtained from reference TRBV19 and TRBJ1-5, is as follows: DGGITQSPKYLFRKEGQNVTLSCEQNLNHDAMYWYRQDPGQGLRLIYYSQIVNDFQKGDIAEGYSVSREKKESFPLTVTSAQKNPTAFYLCASKPDRNQPQHFGDGTRLSIL.

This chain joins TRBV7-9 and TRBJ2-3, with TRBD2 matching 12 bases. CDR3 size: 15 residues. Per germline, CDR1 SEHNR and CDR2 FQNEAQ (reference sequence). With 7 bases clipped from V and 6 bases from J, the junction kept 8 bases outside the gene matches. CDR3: CASTMGGTSGDTQYF. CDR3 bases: TGTGCCAGCACCATGGGCGGGACTAGCGGGGATACGCAGTATTTT. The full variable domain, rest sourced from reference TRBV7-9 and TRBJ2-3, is DTGVSQNPRHKITKRGQNVTFRCDPISEHNRLYWYRQTLGQGPEFLTYFQNEAQLEKSRLLSDRFSAERPKGSFSTLEIQRTEQGDSAMYLCASTMGGTSGDTQYFGPGTRLTVL.

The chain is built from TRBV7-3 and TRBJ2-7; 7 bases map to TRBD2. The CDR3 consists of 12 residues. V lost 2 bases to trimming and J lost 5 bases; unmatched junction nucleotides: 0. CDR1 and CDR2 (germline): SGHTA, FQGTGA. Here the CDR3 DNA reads TGTGCCAGCAGCTTAGCGGGGGACGAGCAGTACTTC. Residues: CASSLAGDEQYF.

The CDR3 sequence is CASSTTGGVSYEQYF. The CDR3, as DNA: TGTGCCAGCAGCACAACAGGAGGGGTCTCCTACGAGCAGTACTTC. The chain employs TRBV28 and TRBJ2-7; perhaps TRBD2 as D (6 bases). The V gene's germline CDR1 is MDHEN and CDR2 SYDVKM. There are 15 residues in the CDR3. Trimming took 6 bases from V and 0 from J, leaving 15 bases between them.

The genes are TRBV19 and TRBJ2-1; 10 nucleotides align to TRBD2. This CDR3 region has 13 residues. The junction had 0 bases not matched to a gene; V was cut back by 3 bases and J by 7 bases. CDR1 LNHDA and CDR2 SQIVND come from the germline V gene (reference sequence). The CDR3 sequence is CASSMTSGNEQFF. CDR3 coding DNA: TGTGCCAGTAGTATGACTAGCGGGAATGAGCAGTTCTTC.

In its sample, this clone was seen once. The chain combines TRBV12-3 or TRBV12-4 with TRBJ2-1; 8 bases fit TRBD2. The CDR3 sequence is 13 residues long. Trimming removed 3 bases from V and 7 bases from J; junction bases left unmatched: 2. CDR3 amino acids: CASSLREVNEQFF. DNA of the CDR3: TGTGCCAGCAGTTTGCGGGAGGTAAATGAGCAGTTCTTC.

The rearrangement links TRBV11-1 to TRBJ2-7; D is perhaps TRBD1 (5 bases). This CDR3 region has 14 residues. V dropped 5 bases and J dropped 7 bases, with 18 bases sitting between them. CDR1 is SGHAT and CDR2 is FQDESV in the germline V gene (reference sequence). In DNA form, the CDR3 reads TGTGCCAGCAGCCCCAACCAGGGTCTAGGGGAGCAGTACTTC. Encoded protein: CASSPNQGLGEQYF.

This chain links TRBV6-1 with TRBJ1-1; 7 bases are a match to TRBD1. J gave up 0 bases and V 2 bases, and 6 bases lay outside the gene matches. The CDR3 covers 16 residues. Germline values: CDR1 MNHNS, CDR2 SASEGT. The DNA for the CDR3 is TGTGCCAGCAGTGAAACAGGTCAGGGGGTGAACACTGAAGCTTTCTTT. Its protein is CASSETGQGVNTEAFF.

The CDR3 region is CASSPSGGAARNEQFF. The CDR3 nucleotides are TGTGCCAGCAGCCCTTCGGGGGGCGCGGCAAGGAATGAGCAGTTCTTC. V and J are TRBV7-3 and TRBJ2-1; D perhaps matches TRBD2 (7 bases). Germline V gene data show CDR1 as SGHTA and CDR2 as FQGTGA. The CDR3 has 16 residues. V was trimmed by 5 bases and J by 7 bases, leaving 21 bases between them.

As DNA, the CDR3 is TGTGCCAGCAGTAATAGCCGGGAGCTGTTTTTT. This gives the protein CASSNSRELFF. J is TRBJ2-2 and V is TRBV6-5; D uncertain. Looked up from germline, CDR1 is MNHEY and CDR2 is SVGAGI. This CDR3 contains 11 residues. Trimming cost V 5 bases and J 9 bases, with 7 bases left between them.

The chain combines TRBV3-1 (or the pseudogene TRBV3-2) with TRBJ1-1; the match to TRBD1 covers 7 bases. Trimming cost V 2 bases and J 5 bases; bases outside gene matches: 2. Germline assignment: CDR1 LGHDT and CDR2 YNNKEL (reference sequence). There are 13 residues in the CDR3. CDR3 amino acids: CASSQKGATEAFF. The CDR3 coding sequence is TGTGCCAGCAGCCAAAAGGGGGCGACTGAAGCTTTCTTT.

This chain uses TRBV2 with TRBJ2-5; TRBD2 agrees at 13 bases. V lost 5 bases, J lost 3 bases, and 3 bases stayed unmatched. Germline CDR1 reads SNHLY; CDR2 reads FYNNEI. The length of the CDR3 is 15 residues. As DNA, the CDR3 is TGTGCCAGCAGTTTACTAGCGGGGGGGGAAGAGACCCAGTACTTC. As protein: CASSLLAGGEETQYF.

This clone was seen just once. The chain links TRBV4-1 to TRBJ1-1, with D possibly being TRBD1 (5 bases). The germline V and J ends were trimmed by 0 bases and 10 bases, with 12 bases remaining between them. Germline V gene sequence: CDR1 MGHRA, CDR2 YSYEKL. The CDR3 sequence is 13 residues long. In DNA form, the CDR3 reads TGCGCCAGCAGCCAAGACACGGGGGGAAGAGCTTTCTTT. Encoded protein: CASSQDTGGRAFF.

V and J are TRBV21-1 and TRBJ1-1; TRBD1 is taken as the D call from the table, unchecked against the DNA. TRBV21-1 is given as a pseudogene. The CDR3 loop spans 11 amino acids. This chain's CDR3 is CASSRQAEAFF. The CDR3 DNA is TGTGCCAGCAGCAGACAGGCTGAAGCTTTCTTT.

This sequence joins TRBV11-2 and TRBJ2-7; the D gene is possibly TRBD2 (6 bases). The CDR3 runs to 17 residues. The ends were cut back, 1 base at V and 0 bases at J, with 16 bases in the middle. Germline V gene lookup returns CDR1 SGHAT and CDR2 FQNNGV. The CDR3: CASSLVSSGVSSYEQYF. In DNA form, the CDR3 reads TGTGCCAGCAGCTTAGTATCCTCGGGGGTTAGCTCCTACGAGCAGTACTTC.

The CDR3 here is CASSLGQGARTEAFF. The CDR3 DNA is TGTGCCAGCAGCCTGGGACAGGGGGCGAGGACTGAAGCTTTCTTT. This chain joins TRBV5-4 and TRBJ1-1; 12 bases agree with TRBD1. Trimming took 4 bases from V and 5 from J; bases not matched to a gene: 6. CDR1 and CDR2 from the germline V gene are SGHNT and YYREEE (reference sequence). The CDR3 loop spans 15 amino acids.

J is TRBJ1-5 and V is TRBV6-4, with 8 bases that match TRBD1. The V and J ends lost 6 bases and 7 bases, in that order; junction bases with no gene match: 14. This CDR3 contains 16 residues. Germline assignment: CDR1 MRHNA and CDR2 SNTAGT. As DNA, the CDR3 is TGTGCCAGCAGCGGCCTGGACAGGGAATTTAAGCAGCCCCAGCATTTT. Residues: CASSGLDREFKQPQHF.

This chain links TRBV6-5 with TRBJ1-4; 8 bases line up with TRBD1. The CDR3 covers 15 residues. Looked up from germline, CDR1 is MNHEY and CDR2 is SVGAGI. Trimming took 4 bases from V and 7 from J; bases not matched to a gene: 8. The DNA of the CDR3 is TGTGCCAGCAGTTTCATCGGACAGGGAAGTGAAAAACTGTTTTTT. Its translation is CASSFIGQGSEKLFF.

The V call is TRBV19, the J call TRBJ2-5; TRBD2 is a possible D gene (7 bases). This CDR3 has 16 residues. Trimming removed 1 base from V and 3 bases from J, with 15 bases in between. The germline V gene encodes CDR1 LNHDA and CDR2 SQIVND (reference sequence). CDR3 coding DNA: TGTGCCAGTAGTATAGGCTGGGGGGGCCCCAAAGAGACCCAGTACTTC. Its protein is CASSIGWGGPKETQYF.

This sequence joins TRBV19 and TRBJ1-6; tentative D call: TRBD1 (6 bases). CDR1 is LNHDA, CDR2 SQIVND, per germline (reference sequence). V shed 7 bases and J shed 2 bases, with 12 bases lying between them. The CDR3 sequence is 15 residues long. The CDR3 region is CASTQRTAYNSPLHF. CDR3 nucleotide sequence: TGTGCCAGTACTCAAAGGACAGCCTATAATTCACCCCTCCACTTT.

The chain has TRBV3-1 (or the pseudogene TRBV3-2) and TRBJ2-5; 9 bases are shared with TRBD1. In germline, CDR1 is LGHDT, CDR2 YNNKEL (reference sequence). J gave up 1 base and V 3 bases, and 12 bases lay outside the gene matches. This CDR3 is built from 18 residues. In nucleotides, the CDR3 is TGTGCCAGCAGCCAGGACCCCACAGGGGGCGCGACCCAAGAGACCCAGTACTTC. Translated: CASSQDPTGGATQETQYF.

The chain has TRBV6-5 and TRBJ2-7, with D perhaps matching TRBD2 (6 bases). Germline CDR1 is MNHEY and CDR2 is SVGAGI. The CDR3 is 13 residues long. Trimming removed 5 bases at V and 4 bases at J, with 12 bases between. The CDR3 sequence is CASSNTGTYEQYF. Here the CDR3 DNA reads TGTGCCAGCAGTAATACGGGGACTTACGAGCAGTACTTC.

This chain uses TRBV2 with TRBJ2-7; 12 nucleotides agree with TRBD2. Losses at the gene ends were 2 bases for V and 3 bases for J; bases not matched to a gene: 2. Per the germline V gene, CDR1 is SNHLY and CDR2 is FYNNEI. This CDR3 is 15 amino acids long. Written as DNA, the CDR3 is TGTGCCAGCAGTGAACTAGCGGGGGGGTTCTACGAGCAGTACTTC. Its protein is CASSELAGGFYEQYF.